This T cell receptor beta chain was sequenced for a study of PD-1 blockade in classical Hodgkin lymphoma. Study-level results: Underlying causes for the observed repertoire differences were not defined, possibly disease activity or prior therapy. As was reported, newly diagnosed patients showed lower baseline TCR diversity than healthy donors did. Baseline diversity was lower in partial responders and progressors than complete responders.

Details on this clone: Its specificity is not known.

TCRdb's copy holds only in-frame clones and misses some; the assay was immunoSEQ multiplex PCR. This sample has about 26,000 clones, with just over 85% found just once. Brentuximab vedotin exposure varied among the patients, all of whom had relapsed after autologous stem cell transplantation. Unmatched junction bases numbered 3, after V lost 4 bases and J lost 2 bases. CDR3 length: 16 residues. Germline values: CDR1 MNHEY, CDR2 SVGAGI. The sequence came from a human donor with classical Hodgkin lymphoma. The specimen was peripheral blood mononuclear cells (PBMCs), collected at baseline. The chain uses TRBV6-5 and TRBJ2-3; 13 bases line up with TRBD2. The CDR3 DNA reads as TGTGCCAGCAGTTTTACTAGCGGGGGGGACACAGATACGCAGTATTTT. The encoded protein is CASSFTSGGDTDTQYF.